These T cell receptor beta chains were read from a single sample in a study of T cells after yellow fever vaccination. MiXCR, run by TCRdb on the 5' RACE reads, gives a single entry per CDR3 protein. Seen here are some 200,000 distinct CDR3 sequences, about 3% observed once, and the top ten hold roughly 3.2%. The input for sequencing was CD4+ T cells sorted from PBMCs, taken 10 days after the yellow fever booster vaccination. The receptors shown here come from a man between 18 and 35 years old who received the YFV17D yellow fever vaccine. Each CDR3 is given with its conserved first and last residue. A D gene is named only where the DNA matches it firmly. Size values are once, few and many counts, or a class for expanded clones, and some rows have none.

abundance	d_gene	len	v_gene	j_gene	CDR3nt	CDR3aa
.	TRBD1	13	TRBV24-1	TRBJ2-3	TGTGCCACTCAGGGGGAGTTTGGAGATACGCAGTATTTT	CATQGEFGDTQYF
many	.	13	TRBV6-6	TRBJ1-2	TGTGCCATAGGAGGGACGCCTAACTATGGCTACACCTTC	CAIGGTPNYGYTF
many	.	16	TRBV4-1	TRBJ1-4	TGCGCCAGCAGCCCTATTTTGCGGAGGGTCAATGAAAAACTGTTTTTT	CASSPILRRVNEKLFF
many	TRBD2	15	TRBV12-3/TRBV12-4	TRBJ2-1	TGTGCCAGCAGTACAACTAGCGGGGGGGGCGTTGAGCAGTTCTTC	CASSTTSGGGVEQFF
many	TRBD1	16	TRBV7-2	TRBJ1-2	TGTGCCAGCAGCCGAGAATTTAGACAGGGAGGAAGCGGCTACACCTTC	CASSREFRQGGSGYTF
many	.	12	TRBV6-6	TRBJ1-1	TGTGCCAGCACCCAGGCAGGGAGCGGAGCTTTCTTT	CASTQAGSGAFF
few	TRBD1	14	TRBV7-6	TRBJ1-4	TGTGCCAGCAGCCGGACAGGGCTTAATGAAAAACTGTTTTTT	CASSRTGLNEKLFF
many	.	15	TRBV7-2	TRBJ1-5	TGTGCCAGCAGCCTCACCGGGACAAACAATCAGCCCCAGCATTTT	CASSLTGTNNQPQHF
.	TRBD1	15	TRBV5-1	TRBJ2-5	TGCGCCAGCAGCTACCACAGGGGGAGGAGCGAGACCCAGTACTTC	CASSYHRGRSETQYF
many	TRBD1	16	TRBV18	TRBJ2-3	TGTGCCAGCTCACCACCCGGGACAGCACTGGCAGATACGCAGTATTTT	CASSPPGTALADTQYF
many	.	15	TRBV30	TRBJ1-2	TGTGCCTGGAGTGCCACGTGGGGGCCAGGCTATGGCTACACCTTC	CAWSATWGPGYGYTF
many	.	15	TRBV9	TRBJ2-3	TGTGCCAGCAGCGTAGTAAGCGGCCTGGGAGATACGCAGTATTTT	CASSVVSGLGDTQYF
many	TRBD1	15	TRBV6-2/TRBV6-3	TRBJ2-7	TGTGCCAGCAGTCCCCGGGACAGGGAAATCAACGAGCAGTACTTC	CASSPRDREINEQYF
few	.	14	TRBV19	TRBJ1-5	TGTGCCAGTAGTACATCCGACGGAGGAACGCCCCAGCATTTT	CASSTSDGGTPQHF